This TCR beta chain was obtained from a study of T-cell reconstitution after alpha-beta-depleted transplantation in children. The CDR3 runs 14 residues. The V gene's germline CDR1 is LGHNT and CDR2 FRNRAP. V shed 5 bases and J shed 2 bases, with 13 bases lying between them. Ten or more counts support this clonotype. Preparation of the TCRbeta library was carried out with unique molecular identifiers. TCRdb used MiXCR to reprocess the PCR reads, holding one entry per CDR3 protein. Among hundreds of thousands of distinct CDR3 sequences listed, 16% were seen once. The chain recombines TRBV12-5 with TRBJ2-7; unclear D gene. The TCR was taken from a human donor who donated a stem cell graft to a child with acute myeloid leukemia. The sequencing here drew on PBMCs from the stem cell graft donor, taken from the stem cell graft. CDR3 DNA: TGTGCTAGTGGTCACGAGGTAGGGCCCTACGAGCAGTACTTC. The encoded protein is CASGHEVGPYEQYF.